The present T cell receptor (beta chain) was sequenced within a study of shared clonotypes between healthy human individuals. Study findings and constraints: Richness estimates generally favored naive over memory subsets. Only blood was sampled; tissue repertoires likely differ.

The table came from immunoSEQ multiplex PCR; TCRdb's copy has only in-frame clones and leaves some out. The sample holds about 980,000 clones, over 75% seen once. CDR3 size: 13 residues. Looked up from germline, CDR1 is MNHEY and CDR2 is SVGAGI. Trimming stripped 10 bases from V and 8 bases from J, with 18 bases between. Remarks on this clone: Its matching antigen is unknown.

The chain has TRBV6-5 and TRBJ2-1; D is perhaps TRBD2 (6 bases). The specimen was memory CD4+ T cells sorted from blood. Stated subset: CD45RA-negative fraction. The sequence was collected from a man younger than 30 in good health. CDR3 sequence reads: CATNRGTLDEQFF. CDR3 DNA: TGTGCCACCAACAGAGGGACTTTGGATGAGCAGTTCTTC.